A single sample is the source of the 25 T cell receptor beta chains below, sequenced in a study of Graves' ophthalmopathy and Graves' hyperthyroidism. Amplification of the TCR beta CDR3 regions used RNA transcripts (as template). The library came from an HTBI-primed first-round RT-PCR and a second-round multiplex PCR. TCRdb re-called the multiplex PCR reads with MiXCR, one entry per CDR3 protein. The sample consists of some 360,000 distinct CDR3 sequences, 15% to 20% of them appearing once. Sequences were obtained from peripheral blood. The receptors were gathered from an adult woman with stable Graves' hyperthyroidism.

This clonotype has a count of ten or more. The CDR3 is CAWSLSYEQYF. CDR3 sequence (DNA): TGTGCCTGGAGTCTTTCCTACGAGCAGTACTTC. The genes are TRBV30 and TRBJ2-7; D is unclear. This CDR3 has 11 residues. Trimming stripped 2 bases from V and 1 base from J, with 3 bases between. Germline CDR1 reads GTSNPN; CDR2 reads SVGIG (reference sequence).

About this clonotype: One end of the junction fails to match germline, which may point to a read error. V is TRBV6-5 and J is TRBJ1-2; D is uncertain. The CDR3 length is 12 residues. CDR1 is MNHEY and CDR2 is SVGAGI in the germline V gene. DNA of the CDR3: TGTGCCAGCAGTTCGAGGACTGCCGACCCTTCCTTC. This encodes CASSSRTADPSF.

This clonotype was recorded at least ten times. The rearrangement links TRBV30 to TRBJ2-4; no clear D gene. V was shortened by 3 bases and J by 4 bases, with 4 bases between the two germline ends. This CDR3 spans 11 amino acids. Germline CDR1 reads GTSNPN; CDR2 reads SVGIG (reference sequence). CDR3: CAWSGKNIQYF. The DNA of the CDR3 is TGTGCCTGGAGCGGGAAAAACATTCAGTACTTC.

Concerning this clonotype itself: The junction and the germline gene differ at one end; a read error may be behind it. The CDR3: CASSATGSLIKTQYF. The CDR3 DNA follows: TGTGCCAGCAGTGCAACAGGGTCCTTGATCAAGACCCAGTACTTC. The chain carries TRBV10-3 and TRBJ2-5; the D gene is possibly TRBD1 (6 bases). CDR1 ENHRY and CDR2 SYGVKD come from the germline V gene. This CDR3 has 15 residues.

The chain uses TRBV12-3 or TRBV12-4 and TRBJ2-5; 7 positions agree with TRBD2. After removal of 7 bases from V and 2 bases from J, the junction contained 7 bases not matched to a gene. This CDR3 has 14 residues. The chain's CDR3 is CASTSAGLQETQYF. CDR3 coding DNA: TGTGCCAGCACTTCAGCGGGACTGCAAGAGACCCAGTACTTC.

This clonotype appeared many times. The rearrangement links TRBV30 to TRBJ2-2, with D unresolved. Germline V gene sequence: CDR1 GTSNPN, CDR2 SVGIG (reference sequence). Trimming pared 4 bases from V and 6 bases from J, leaving 18 bases between. The CDR3 spans 15 residues. The CDR3: CAWNHYGRIPGELFF. The CDR3 coding sequence is TGTGCCTGGAATCACTACGGACGGATTCCCGGGGAGCTGTTTTTT.

This clonotype was recorded a few times. The chain employs TRBV5-1 and TRBJ2-7; D ambiguous. The ends were cut back, 5 bases at V and 5 bases at J, with 20 bases in the middle. The CDR3 extends over 15 amino acids. Germline V gives CDR1 SGHRS, CDR2 YFSETQ. CDR3 in DNA: TGCGCCAGCAGTCCTGGGAAGGGAAGGGTGAACGAGCAGTACTTC. It encodes CASSPGKGRVNEQYF. Full variable domain (outside the CDR3, taken from reference TRBV5-1 and TRBJ2-7): KAGVTQTPRYLIKTRGQQVTLSCSPISGHRSVSWYQQTPGQGLQFLFEYFSETQRNKGNFPGRFSGRQFSNSRSEMNVSTLELGDSALYLCASSPGKGRVNEQYFGPGTRLTVT.

The CDR3 here is CATSREFGSLSSYEQYF. CDR3 DNA: TGTGCCACCAGCAGAGAGTTCGGCAGTCTGAGCTCCTACGAGCAGTACTTC. This chain links TRBV15 with TRBJ2-7; D unresolved. Germline V CDR1 and CDR2: LNHNV, YYDKDF (reference sequence). The CDR3 covers 17 residues. V was shortened by 0 bases and J by 0 bases, with 15 bases between the two germline ends.

Details on this clonotype: One end of the junction varies from germline; a read error may be responsible. The rearrangement links TRBV27 to TRBJ2-3; 11 positions agree with TRBD2. Germline CDR1 and CDR2: MNHEY and SMNVEV (reference sequence). This CDR3 region has 18 residues. Here the CDR3 reads CAGGTSGIRKASTDSQYF. In DNA, the CDR3 is TGTGCCGGCGGGACTAGCGGAATACGTAAGGCTAGCACAGATTCGCAGTATTTT.

This clonotype was observed at least ten times. The rearrangement joins TRBV20-1 to TRBJ1-1; TRBD1 aligns across 8 bases. This CDR3 has 13 amino acids. The junction had 7 bases not matched to a gene; V was cut back by 4 bases and J by 6 bases. From germline, CDR1 is DFQATT and CDR2 SNEGSKA (reference sequence). CDR3 region: CSAIRTGLAEAFF. The DNA of the CDR3 is TGCAGTGCTATCCGGACAGGGTTGGCTGAAGCTTTCTTT.

Ten or more counts support this clonotype. The chain joins TRBV6-5 to TRBJ1-2; D ambiguous. V shed 8 bases and J shed 8 bases, with 12 bases lying between them. Germline CDR1 is MNHEY and CDR2 is SVGAGI. CDR3 size: 11 residues. The CDR3 DNA sequence: TGTGCCAGCGCCCCTGGGGTCGGCTACACCTTC. Encoded protein: CASAPGVGYTF.

V gene TRBV5-1 combines with J gene TRBJ2-5; 7 bases align to TRBD1. This CDR3 is built from 14 residues. Trimming took 2 bases from V and 1 from J; bases not matched to a gene: 2. From germline, CDR1 is SGHRS and CDR2 YFSETQ. The CDR3 sequence is CASSFWDSQETQYF. CDR3 bases: TGCGCCAGCAGCTTTTGGGACAGCCAAGAGACCCAGTACTTC. Supplemented by reference TRBV5-1 and TRBJ2-5, the full variable domain reads KAGVTQTPRYLIKTRGQQVTLSCSPISGHRSVSWYQQTPGQGLQFLFEYFSETQRNKGNFPGRFSGRQFSNSRSEMNVSTLELGDSALYLCASSFWDSQETQYFGPGTRLLVL.

This clonotype was seen many times. V is TRBV6-1 and J is TRBJ2-7; D is unclear. The CDR3 length is 14 residues. Per germline, CDR1 MNHNS and CDR2 SASEGT. V gave up 6 bases and J gave up 6 bases, with 18 bases separating them. CDR3 bases: TGTGCCAGCAGGGGCAGATTTCAAACCTCCGAGCAGTACTTC. Translation: CASRGRFQTSEQYF.

Many counts were recorded for this clonotype. The junction departs from germline at one end; a sequencing error may be responsible. J is TRBJ2-2 and V is TRBV6-4, with D perhaps being TRBD1 or TRBD2 (6 bases each). This CDR3 is 17 amino acids long. CDR1 is MRHNA, CDR2 SNTAGT, per germline. The CDR3 nucleotides are TGTGCCTGCAGTCGGAGCCGGGGGCCGGAGGACACCGGGGAGCTGTTTTTT. Its protein is CACSRSRGPEDTGELFF.

In this sample, this clonotype turned up many times. The rearrangement uses TRBV12-3 or TRBV12-4 and TRBJ1-1; D gene unclear. V was trimmed by 5 bases and J by 0 bases, leaving 13 bases between them. This CDR3 is 15 amino acids long. The CDR3 is CASSPKQNLNTEAFF. In DNA form, the CDR3 reads TGTGCCAGCAGTCCCAAACAGAATTTGAACACTGAAGCTTTCTTT.

This clonotype was observed at least ten times. The rearrangement links TRBV4-1 to TRBJ2-5, with TRBD2 identical over 15 bases. The CDR3 totals 18 residues. The ends lost 4 bases at V and 5 bases at J; junction bases unmatched: 11. Looked up from germline, CDR1 is MGHRA and CDR2 is YSYEKL. Here the CDR3 reads CASSPGLAGGLRRETQYF. The CDR3 DNA is TGCGCCAGCAGCCCAGGACTAGCGGGAGGGCTCCGGCGGGAGACCCAGTACTTC.

Turning to this clonotype: This sequence may be a read error, since a much larger clone differs from it by one base. This CDR3 is CASNTGLAYEQCF. The CDR3, as DNA: TGTGCCAGTAACACAGGGCTTGCCTACGAGCAGTGCTTC. The V and J genes are TRBV19 and TRBJ2-7; D may be TRBD1 (6 bases). This CDR3 spans 13 amino acids. In germline, CDR1 is LNHDA, CDR2 SQIVND (reference sequence).

This clonotype was observed many times. The genes are TRBV28 and TRBJ1-5; D perhaps matches TRBD1 (5 bases). This CDR3 contains 14 residues. V lost 11 bases and J 6 bases, leaving 20 bases between the germline ends. Germline-derived CDR1 and CDR2 are MDHEN and SYDVKM. CDR3 sequence reads: CASQVGGRVQPQHF. As DNA, the CDR3 is TGTGCCTCACAGGTGGGGGGTCGAGTTCAGCCCCAGCATTTT.

As concerns this clonotype: Being one base from a much bigger clone, this may be a read error. The V and J genes are TRBV7-2 and TRBJ2-5, with D perhaps TRBD2 (5 bases). The germline V gene has CDR1 SGHTA and CDR2 FQGNSA. The CDR3 contains 13 residues. The CDR3 DNA follows: TGTGCCAGCAGCATAGCGATTTACGAGGCCCAGTACTTC. Protein: CASSIAIYEAQYF.

J is TRBJ1-2 and V is TRBV12-3 or TRBV12-4, with D unresolved. The CDR3 contains 15 residues. V was trimmed by 1 base and J by 1 base, leaving 10 bases between them. The CDR3 here is CASSLVPGNNYGYTF. Written as DNA, the CDR3 is TGTGCCAGCAGTTTAGTTCCGGGTAATAACTATGGCTACACCTTC.

This clonotype showed up many times. The rearrangement joins TRBV7-2 to TRBJ2-5; the D is unclear. Trimming took off 7 bases at V and 1 base at J, with 7 bases between the two ends. The CDR3 is 12 residues long. From germline, CDR1 is SGHTA and CDR2 FQGNSA. In nucleotides, the CDR3 is TGTGCCAGCACCCCCAGCCAAGAGACCCAGTACTTC. Its translation is CASTPSQETQYF. Drawing the rest from reference TRBV7-2 and TRBJ2-5, the complete variable domain is GAGVSQSPSNKVTEKGKDVELRCDPISGHTALYWYRQSLGQGLEFLIYFQGNSAPDKSGLPSDRFSAERTGGSVSTLTIQRTQQEDSAVYLCASTPSQETQYFGPGTRLLVL.

At least ten counts were recorded for this clonotype. The rearrangement uses TRBV7-8 and TRBJ2-7; possible D gene TRBD1, 6 bases. CDR3 size: 14 residues. CDR1 SGHVS and CDR2 FQNEAQ come from the germline V gene. V lost 1 base to trimming and J lost 6 bases, with 13 bases between them. In DNA, the CDR3 is TGTGCCAGCAGCTTAGTTCAGGGGCCCGGCGAGCAGTACTTC. Amino acids: CASSLVQGPGEQYF.

This clonotype was seen ten or more times. The chain carries TRBV25-1 and TRBJ1-3, with 9 bases lining up with TRBD1. After removal of 1 base from V and 2 bases from J, the junction contained 0 bases not matched to a gene. The germline V gene encodes CDR1 MGHDK and CDR2 SYGVNS. There are 15 residues in the CDR3. The CDR3 protein is CASSEWDRAGNTIYF. The CDR3 DNA is TGTGCCAGCAGTGAATGGGACAGGGCTGGAAACACCATATATTTT.

This clonotype showed up just a few times. The V and J genes are TRBV4-1 and TRBJ2-7; TRBD1 matches at 8 bases. CDR1 and CDR2 from the germline V gene are MGHRA and YSYEKL. V lost 0 bases to trimming and J lost 2 bases; unmatched junction nucleotides: 6. The CDR3 totals 16 residues. CDR3: CASSQDPGGSTYEQYF. The CDR3 DNA is TGCGCCAGCAGCCAAGACCCAGGGGGCAGTACCTACGAGCAGTACTTC.

Worth noting for this clonotype: Possible read error: a much larger clone is one base away. The chain links TRBV6-2 or TRBV6-3 to TRBJ2-5; D is ambiguous. The CDR3 loop spans 13 amino acids. Germline values: CDR1 MNHEY, CDR2 SVGEGT. CDR3: CASNYTRQETLYF. As DNA, the CDR3 is TGTGCCAGCAATTACACCAGACAAGAGACCCTGTACTTC.